The rows below give T cell receptor beta chains drawn from one sample of a study of human T cells and chemical hapten exposure. Each CDR3 protein is one row after TCRdb ran MiXCR on the RACE reads. This sample has 180,000 or so distinct CDR3 sequences, with 24% found just once. Sequenced material: whole blood, taken in connection with sensitization to the hapten diphenylcyclopropenone (DPC). The source is a woman between 40 and 55 years old with alopecia areata. Some clones in this sample may be carry-over from other donors' samples. Both conserved end residues are part of each CDR3. Each record gives: clone size, V gene, D gene, J gene, CDR3 protein, CDR3 DNA. D genes are given only for firm matches. Size is omitted from some rows. Given values are once, few, many or a class for expanded clones.

abundance: .; v_gene: TRBV5-1; d_gene: .; j_gene: TRBJ2-7; CDR3aa: CASSLGPQGTDEQYF; CDR3nt: TGCGCCAGCAGCTTGGGCCCACAGGGCACCGACGAGCAGTACTTC
abundance: .; v_gene: TRBV20-1; d_gene: TRBD1; j_gene: TRBJ2-7; CDR3aa: CSASEQGRTGGHYEQYF; CDR3nt: TGCAGTGCTAGTGAACAGGGAAGGACAGGGGGCCACTACGAGCAGTACTTC
abundance: few; v_gene: TRBV10-3; d_gene: .; j_gene: TRBJ2-2; CDR3aa: CAIKAGTGELFF; CDR3nt: TGTGCCATCAAGGCGGGCACCGGGGAGCTGTTTTTT
abundance: few; v_gene: TRBV27; d_gene: TRBD1; j_gene: TRBJ1-6; CDR3aa: CASSLKQGAAGDNSPLHF; CDR3nt: TGTGCCAGCAGTTTGAAGCAGGGGGCTGCCGGGGATAATTCACCCCTCCACTTT
abundance: few; v_gene: TRBV3-1; d_gene: TRBD1; j_gene: TRBJ1-1; CDR3aa: CASSQDSGQGVSGTEAFF; CDR3nt: TGTGCCAGCAGCCAAGACTCGGGACAGGGTGTATCGGGCACTGAAGCTTTCTTT
abundance: few; v_gene: TRBV12-3/TRBV12-4; d_gene: .; j_gene: TRBJ1-5; CDR3aa: CASSPMGERKPQHF; CDR3nt: TGTGCCAGCAGTCCGATGGGGGAGCGGAAGCCCCAGCATTTT
abundance: few; v_gene: TRBV7-8; d_gene: .; j_gene: TRBJ2-1; CDR3aa: CASSLAVEQFF; CDR3nt: TGTGCCAGCAGCTTAGCCGTAGAGCAGTTCTTC
abundance: .; v_gene: TRBV4-1; d_gene: TRBD1; j_gene: TRBJ2-2; CDR3aa: CASSRGLRDRGTGELFF; CDR3nt: TGCGCCAGCAGCCGAGGTTTAAGAGACAGGGGAACCGGGGAGCTGTTTTTT
abundance: .; v_gene: TRBV7-2; d_gene: .; j_gene: TRBJ2-5; CDR3aa: CASSPNGGLQETQYF; CDR3nt: TGTGCCAGCAGCCCGAATGGGGGACTCCAAGAGACCCAGTACTTC
abundance: .; v_gene: TRBV29-1; d_gene: TRBD1; j_gene: TRBJ2-7; CDR3aa: CSVRTGGPYEQYF; CDR3nt: TGCAGCGTGCGGACAGGGGGACCCTACGAGCAGTACTTC
abundance: .; v_gene: TRBV28; d_gene: TRBD1; j_gene: TRBJ1-5; CDR3aa: CASNTGDQPQHF; CDR3nt: TGTGCCAGCAACACAGGGGATCAGCCCCAGCATTTT
abundance: .; v_gene: TRBV20-1; d_gene: .; j_gene: TRBJ2-3; CDR3aa: CSARVLGYGTDTQYF; CDR3nt: TGCAGTGCTAGAGTACTCGGGTACGGCACAGATACGCAGTATTTT
abundance: .; v_gene: TRBV6-1; d_gene: .; j_gene: TRBJ2-1; CDR3aa: CASSEVGEQFF; CDR3nt: TGTGCCAGCAGTGAAGTCGGGGAGCAGTTCTTC
abundance: .; v_gene: TRBV12-3/TRBV12-4; d_gene: .; j_gene: TRBJ1-1; CDR3aa: CASSLAVVGAFF; CDR3nt: TGTGCCAGCAGTTTAGCTGTAGTCGGAGCTTTCTTT
abundance: many; v_gene: TRBV7-2; d_gene: .; j_gene: TRBJ2-5; CDR3aa: CASSFFLEETQYF; CDR3nt: TGTGCCAGCAGCTTCTTTCTGGAAGAGACCCAGTACTTC
abundance: .; v_gene: TRBV5-1; d_gene: TRBD2; j_gene: TRBJ2-1; CDR3aa: CASSLEVGPGLAGGSDEQFF; CDR3nt: TGCGCCAGCAGCTTGGAGGTAGGGCCGGGACTAGCGGGAGGTTCCGATGAGCAGTTCTTC
abundance: .; v_gene: TRBV27; d_gene: .; j_gene: TRBJ2-1; CDR3aa: CASSLFGGRHYNEQFF; CDR3nt: TGTGCCAGCAGTTTATTTGGGGGGCGCCACTACAATGAGCAGTTCTTC
abundance: .; v_gene: TRBV6-2/TRBV6-3; d_gene: TRBD1; j_gene: TRBJ1-6; CDR3aa: CASSRHYRGQSSPLNF; CDR3nt: TGTGCCAGCAGCCGACACTACAGGGGGCAAAGTTCACCCCTCAACTTT
abundance: few; v_gene: TRBV29-1; d_gene: TRBD2; j_gene: TRBJ2-1; CDR3aa: CSVILAGVSSEQFF; CDR3nt: TGCAGCGTTATACTAGCGGGAGTGAGCAGTGAGCAGTTCTTC
abundance: .; v_gene: TRBV21-1; d_gene: .; j_gene: TRBJ2-2; CDR3aa: CASKDLAGDMTGELFF; CDR3nt: TGTGCCAGCAAGGACCTAGCGGGAGATATGACCGGGGAGCTGTTTTTT
abundance: .; v_gene: TRBV27; d_gene: .; j_gene: TRBJ1-3; CDR3aa: CASSQTTGNTIYF; CDR3nt: TGTGCCAGCAGTCAAACTACTGGAAACACCATATATTTT
abundance: .; v_gene: TRBV18; d_gene: TRBD1; j_gene: TRBJ1-3; CDR3aa: CASSPRDRGPFSGNTIYF; CDR3nt: TGTGCCAGCTCACCTAGGGACAGGGGACCTTTCTCTGGAAACACCATATATTTT
abundance: .; v_gene: TRBV12-3/TRBV12-4; d_gene: .; j_gene: TRBJ1-5; CDR3aa: CASSFRGGVEPQHF; CDR3nt: TGTGCCAGCAGTTTCCGGGGGGGCGTAGAGCCCCAGCATTTT
abundance: .; v_gene: TRBV7-9; d_gene: .; j_gene: TRBJ1-1; CDR3aa: CASSQTAPGGTEAFF; CDR3nt: TGTGCCAGCAGCCAGACGGCCCCGGGAGGCACTGAAGCTTTCTTT
abundance: .; v_gene: TRBV18; d_gene: .; j_gene: TRBJ2-6; CDR3aa: CASSMATGANVLTF; CDR3nt: TGTGCCAGCTCAATGGCGACTGGGGCCAACGTCCTGACTTTC
abundance: few; v_gene: TRBV7-2; d_gene: .; j_gene: TRBJ2-5; CDR3aa: CASSDLSAQYF; CDR3nt: TGTGCCAGCAGCGACCTGTCCGCTCAGTACTTC
abundance: .; v_gene: TRBV5-1; d_gene: .; j_gene: TRBJ2-1; CDR3aa: CASTPQGGIHNEQFF; CDR3nt: TGCGCCAGCACCCCGCAGGGAGGTATCCACAATGAGCAGTTCTTC